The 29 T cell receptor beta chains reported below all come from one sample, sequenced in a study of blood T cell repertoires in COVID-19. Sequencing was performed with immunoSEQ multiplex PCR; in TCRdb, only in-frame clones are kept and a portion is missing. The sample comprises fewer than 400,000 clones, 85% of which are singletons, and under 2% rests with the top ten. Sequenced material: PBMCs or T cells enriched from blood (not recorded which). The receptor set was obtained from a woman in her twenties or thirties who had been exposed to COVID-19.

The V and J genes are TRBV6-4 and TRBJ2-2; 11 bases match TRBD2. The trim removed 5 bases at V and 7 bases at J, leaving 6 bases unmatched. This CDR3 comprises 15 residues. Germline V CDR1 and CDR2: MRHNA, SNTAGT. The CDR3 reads CASSPTSGSGGELFF. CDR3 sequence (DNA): TGTGCCAGCAGTCCAACTAGCGGGAGTGGCGGGGAGCTGTTTTTT.

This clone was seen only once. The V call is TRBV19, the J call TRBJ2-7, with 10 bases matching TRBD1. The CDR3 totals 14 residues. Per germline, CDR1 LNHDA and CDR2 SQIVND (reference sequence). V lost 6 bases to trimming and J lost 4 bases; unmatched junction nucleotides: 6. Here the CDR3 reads CASRPGTGVYEQYF. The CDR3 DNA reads TGTGCCAGTAGACCAGGGACAGGGGTTTACGAGCAGTACTTC.

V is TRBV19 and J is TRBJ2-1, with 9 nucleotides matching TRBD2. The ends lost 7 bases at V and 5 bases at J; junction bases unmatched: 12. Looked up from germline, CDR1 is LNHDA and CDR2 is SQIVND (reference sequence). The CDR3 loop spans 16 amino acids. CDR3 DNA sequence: TGTGCCAGTAAGTACCACGGGACTAGCAAGAACAATGAGCAGTTCTTC. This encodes CASKYHGTSKNNEQFF.

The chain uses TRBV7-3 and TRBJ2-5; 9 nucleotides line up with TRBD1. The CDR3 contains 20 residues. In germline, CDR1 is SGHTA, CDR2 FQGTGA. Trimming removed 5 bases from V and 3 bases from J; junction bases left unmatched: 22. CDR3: CASSPDSGTGRTRHKETQYF. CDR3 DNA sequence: TGTGCCAGCAGCCCCGACTCCGGGACAGGGAGGACGAGGCACAAAGAGACCCAGTACTTC.

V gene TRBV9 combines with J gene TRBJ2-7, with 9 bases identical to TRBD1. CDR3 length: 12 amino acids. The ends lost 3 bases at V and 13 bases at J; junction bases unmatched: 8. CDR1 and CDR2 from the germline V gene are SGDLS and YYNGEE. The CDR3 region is CASSGGQGRIYF. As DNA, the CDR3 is TGTGCCAGCAGCGGGGGACAGGGTCGTATATACTTC.

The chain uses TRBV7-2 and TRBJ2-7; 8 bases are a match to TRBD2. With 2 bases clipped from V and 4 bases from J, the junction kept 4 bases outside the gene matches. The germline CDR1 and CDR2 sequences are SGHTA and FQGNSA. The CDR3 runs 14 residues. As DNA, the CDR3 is TGTGCCAGCAGCTTATCAAGCGGGGGTTACGAGCAGTACTTC. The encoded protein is CASSLSSGGYEQYF.

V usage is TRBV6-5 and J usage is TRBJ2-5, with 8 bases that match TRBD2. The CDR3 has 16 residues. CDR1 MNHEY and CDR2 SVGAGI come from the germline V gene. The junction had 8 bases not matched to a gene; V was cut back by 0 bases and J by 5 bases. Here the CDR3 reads CASSYSSGGARETQYF. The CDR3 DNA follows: TGTGCCAGCAGTTACTCGTCCGGGGGGGCCCGGGAGACCCAGTACTTC.

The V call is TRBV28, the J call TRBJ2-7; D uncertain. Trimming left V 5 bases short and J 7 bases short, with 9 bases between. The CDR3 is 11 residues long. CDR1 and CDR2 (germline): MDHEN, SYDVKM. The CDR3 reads CASSISTEQYF. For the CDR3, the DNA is TGTGCCAGCAGTATTAGTACGGAGCAGTACTTC.

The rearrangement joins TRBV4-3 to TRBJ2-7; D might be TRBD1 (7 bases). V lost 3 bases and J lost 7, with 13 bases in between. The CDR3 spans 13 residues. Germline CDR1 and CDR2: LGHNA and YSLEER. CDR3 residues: CASSHTGAGEQYF. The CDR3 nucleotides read TGCGCCAGCAGCCATACAGGGGCGGGGGAGCAGTACTTC.

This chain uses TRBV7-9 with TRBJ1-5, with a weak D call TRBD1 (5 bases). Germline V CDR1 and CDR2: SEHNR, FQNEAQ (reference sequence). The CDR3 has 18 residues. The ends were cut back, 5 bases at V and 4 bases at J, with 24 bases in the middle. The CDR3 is CASSPRGVSPPPNQPQHF. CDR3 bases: TGTGCCAGCAGCCCGCGGGGGGTTTCCCCCCCTCCAAATCAGCCCCAGCATTTT.

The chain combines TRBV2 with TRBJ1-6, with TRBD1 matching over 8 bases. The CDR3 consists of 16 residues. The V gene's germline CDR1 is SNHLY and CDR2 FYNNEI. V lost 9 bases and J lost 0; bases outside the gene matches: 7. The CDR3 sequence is CASTGGGSSYNSPLHF. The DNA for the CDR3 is TGTGCCAGTACAGGGGGGGGCAGCTCCTATAATTCACCCCTCCACTTT.

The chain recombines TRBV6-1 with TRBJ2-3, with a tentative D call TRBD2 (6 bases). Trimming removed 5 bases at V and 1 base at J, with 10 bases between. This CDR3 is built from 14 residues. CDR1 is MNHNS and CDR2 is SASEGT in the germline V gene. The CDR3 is CASSIWGGTDTQYF. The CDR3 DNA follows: TGTGCCAGCAGTATTTGGGGGGGCACAGATACGCAGTATTTT.

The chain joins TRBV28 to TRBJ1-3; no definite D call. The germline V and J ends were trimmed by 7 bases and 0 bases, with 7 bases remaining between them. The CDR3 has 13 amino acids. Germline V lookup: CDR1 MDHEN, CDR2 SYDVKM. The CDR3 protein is CASKISSGNTIYF. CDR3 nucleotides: TGTGCCAGCAAAATTAGCTCTGGAAACACCATATATTTT.

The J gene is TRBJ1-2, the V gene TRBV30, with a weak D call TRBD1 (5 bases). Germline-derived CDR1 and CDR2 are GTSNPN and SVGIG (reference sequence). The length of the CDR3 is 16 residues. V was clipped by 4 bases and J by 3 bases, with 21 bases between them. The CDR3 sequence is CAWTPSWAAGDYGYTF. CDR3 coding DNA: TGTGCCTGGACCCCCTCTTGGGCAGCGGGGGACTATGGCTACACCTTC.

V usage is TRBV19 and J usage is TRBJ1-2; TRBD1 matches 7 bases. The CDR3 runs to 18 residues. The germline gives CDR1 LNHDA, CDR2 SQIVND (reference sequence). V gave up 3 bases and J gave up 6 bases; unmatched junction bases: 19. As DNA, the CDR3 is TGTGCCAGTAGTATCACCTCGTACGTAAGACAGGGTGCGGATGGCTACACCTTC. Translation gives CASSITSYVRQGADGYTF. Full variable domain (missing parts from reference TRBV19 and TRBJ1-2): DGGITQSPKYLFRKEGQNVTLSCEQNLNHDAMYWYRQDPGQGLRLIYYSQIVNDFQKGDIAEGYSVSREKKESFPLTVTSAQKNPTAFYLCASSITSYVRQGADGYTFGSGTRLTVV.

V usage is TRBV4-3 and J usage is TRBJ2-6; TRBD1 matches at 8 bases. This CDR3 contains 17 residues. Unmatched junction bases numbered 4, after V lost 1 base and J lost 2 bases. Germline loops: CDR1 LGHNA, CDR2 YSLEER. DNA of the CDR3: TGCGCCAGCAGCCAAGTCTTGACAGGGGCTGGGGCCAACGTCCTGACTTTC. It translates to CASSQVLTGAGANVLTF.

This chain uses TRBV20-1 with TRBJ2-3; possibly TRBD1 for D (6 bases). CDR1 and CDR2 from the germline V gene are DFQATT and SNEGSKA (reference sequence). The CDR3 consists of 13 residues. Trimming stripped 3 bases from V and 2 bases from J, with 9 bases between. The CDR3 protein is CSASAGDTDTQYF. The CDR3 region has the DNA TGCAGTGCTAGTGCAGGGGACACAGATACGCAGTATTTT.

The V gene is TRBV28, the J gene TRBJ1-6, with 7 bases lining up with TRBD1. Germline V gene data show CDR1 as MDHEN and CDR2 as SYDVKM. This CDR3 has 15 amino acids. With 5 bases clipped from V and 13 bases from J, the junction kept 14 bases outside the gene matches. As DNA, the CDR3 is TGTGCCAGCAGTCCCCTCAGGACAGGCGGGACTCCCCTCCACTTT. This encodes CASSPLRTGGTPLHF.

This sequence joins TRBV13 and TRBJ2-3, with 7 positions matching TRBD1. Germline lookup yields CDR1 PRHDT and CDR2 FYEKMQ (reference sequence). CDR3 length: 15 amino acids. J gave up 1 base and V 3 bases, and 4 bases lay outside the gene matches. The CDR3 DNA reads TGTGCCAGCAGCTTTAACAGGGGCGGCACAGATACGCAGTATTTT. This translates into CASSFNRGGTDTQYF.

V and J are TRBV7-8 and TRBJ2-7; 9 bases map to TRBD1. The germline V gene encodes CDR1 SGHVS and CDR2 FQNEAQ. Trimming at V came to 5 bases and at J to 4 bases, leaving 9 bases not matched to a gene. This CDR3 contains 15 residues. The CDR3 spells CASSITRDREYEQYF. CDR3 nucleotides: TGTGCCAGCAGCATAACCCGGGACAGGGAGTACGAGCAGTACTTC.

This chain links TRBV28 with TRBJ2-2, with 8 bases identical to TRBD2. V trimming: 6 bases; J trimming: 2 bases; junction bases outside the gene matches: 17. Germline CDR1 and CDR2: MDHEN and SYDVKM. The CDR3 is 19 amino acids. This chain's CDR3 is CASSPWAGRGARNTGELFF. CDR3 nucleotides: TGTGCCAGCAGCCCATGGGCTGGGCGGGGGGCCCGAAACACCGGGGAGCTGTTTTTT. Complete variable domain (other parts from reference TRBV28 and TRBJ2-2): DVKVTQSSRYLVKRTGEKVFLECVQDMDHENMFWYRQDPGLGLRLIYFSYDVKMKEKGDIPEGYSVSREKKERFSLILESASTNQTSMYLCASSPWAGRGARNTGELFFGEGSRLTVL.

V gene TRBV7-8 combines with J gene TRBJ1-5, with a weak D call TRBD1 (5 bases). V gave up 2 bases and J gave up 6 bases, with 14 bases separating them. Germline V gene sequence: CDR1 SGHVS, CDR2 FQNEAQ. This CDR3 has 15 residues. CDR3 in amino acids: CASSLNAQGGQPQHF. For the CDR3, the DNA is TGTGCCAGCAGCTTAAATGCCCAGGGAGGTCAGCCCCAGCATTTT.

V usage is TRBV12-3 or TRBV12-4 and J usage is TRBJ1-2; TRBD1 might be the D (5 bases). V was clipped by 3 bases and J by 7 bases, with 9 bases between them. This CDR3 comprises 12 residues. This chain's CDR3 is CASSLWGGGYTF. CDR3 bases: TGTGCCAGCAGTTTGTGGGGGGGTGGCTACACCTTC.

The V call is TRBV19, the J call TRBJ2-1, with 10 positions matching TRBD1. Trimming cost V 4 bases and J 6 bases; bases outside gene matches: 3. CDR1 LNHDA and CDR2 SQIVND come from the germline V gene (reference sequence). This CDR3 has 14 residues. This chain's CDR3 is CASSRQGASNEQFF. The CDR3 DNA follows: TGTGCCAGTAGTAGACAGGGGGCGAGCAATGAGCAGTTCTTC. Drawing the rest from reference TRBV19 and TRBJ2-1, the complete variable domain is DGGITQSPKYLFRKEGQNVTLSCEQNLNHDAMYWYRQDPGQGLRLIYYSQIVNDFQKGDIAEGYSVSREKKESFPLTVTSAQKNPTAFYLCASSRQGASNEQFFGPGTRLTVL.

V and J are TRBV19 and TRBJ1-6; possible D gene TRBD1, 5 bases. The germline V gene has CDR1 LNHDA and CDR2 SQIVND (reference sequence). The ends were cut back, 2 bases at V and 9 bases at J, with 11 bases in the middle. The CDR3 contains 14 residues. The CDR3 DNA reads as TGTGCCAGTAGTATACTGCAGGGCGGTTCACCCCTCCACTTT. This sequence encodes CASSILQGGSPLHF.

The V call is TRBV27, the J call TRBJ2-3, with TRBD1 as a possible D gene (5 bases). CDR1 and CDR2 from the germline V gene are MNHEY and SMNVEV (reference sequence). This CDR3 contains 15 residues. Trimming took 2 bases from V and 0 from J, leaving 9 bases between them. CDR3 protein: CASSLRQTSTDTQYF. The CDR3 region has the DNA TGTGCCAGCAGTTTACGACAGACTAGCACAGATACGCAGTATTTT.

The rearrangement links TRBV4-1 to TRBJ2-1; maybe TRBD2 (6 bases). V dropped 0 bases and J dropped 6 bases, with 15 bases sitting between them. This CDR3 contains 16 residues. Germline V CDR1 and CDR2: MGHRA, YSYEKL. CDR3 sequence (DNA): TGCGCCAGCAGCCAAGATGACGGCGGGATCGGCAATGAGCAGTTCTTC. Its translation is CASSQDDGGIGNEQFF.

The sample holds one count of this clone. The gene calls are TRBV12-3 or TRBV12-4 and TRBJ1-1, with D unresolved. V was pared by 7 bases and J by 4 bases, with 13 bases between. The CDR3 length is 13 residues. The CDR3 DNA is TGTGCCAGCACCCATCCGGGGTTCACTGAAGCTTTCTTT. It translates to CASTHPGFTEAFF.

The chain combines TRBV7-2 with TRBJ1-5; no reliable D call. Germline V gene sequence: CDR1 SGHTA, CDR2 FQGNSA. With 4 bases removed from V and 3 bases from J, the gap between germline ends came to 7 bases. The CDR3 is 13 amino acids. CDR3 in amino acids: CASSSSNNQPQHF. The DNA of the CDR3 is TGTGCCAGCAGCTCTAGTAACAATCAGCCCCAGCATTTT.